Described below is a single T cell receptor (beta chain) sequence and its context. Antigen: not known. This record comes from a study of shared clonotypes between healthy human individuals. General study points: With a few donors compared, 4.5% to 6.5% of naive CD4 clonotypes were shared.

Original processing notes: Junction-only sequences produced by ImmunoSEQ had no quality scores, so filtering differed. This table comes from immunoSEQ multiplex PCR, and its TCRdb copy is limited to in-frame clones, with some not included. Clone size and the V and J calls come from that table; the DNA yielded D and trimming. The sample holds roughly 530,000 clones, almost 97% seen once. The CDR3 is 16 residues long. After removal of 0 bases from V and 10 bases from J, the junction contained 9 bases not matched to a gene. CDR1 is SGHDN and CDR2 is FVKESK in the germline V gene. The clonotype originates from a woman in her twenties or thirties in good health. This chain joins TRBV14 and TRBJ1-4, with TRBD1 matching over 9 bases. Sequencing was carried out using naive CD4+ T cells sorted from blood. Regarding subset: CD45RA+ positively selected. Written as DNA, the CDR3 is TGTGCCAGCAGCCAAGAGCAGGCGGACAGGGGTAGAAAACTGTTTTTT. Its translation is CASSQEQADRGRKLFF.